The 23 T cell receptor beta chains in this list originate from one sample, sequenced in a study of beta chain features in type 1 diabetes. TCRB transcripts that were expressed got sequenced, as all of the isolated RNA had been reverse transcribed. The method was immunoSEQ multiplex PCR; TCRdb's version includes in-frame clones alone and lacks a portion of them. The sample yields fewer than 900,000 clones, 17% seen once. The sample was naive CD4+ T cells from blood. The receptors were gathered from a woman in her late teens or twenties in good health.

Regarding this clone: Sequence at one end of the junction differs from germline and may be a read error. The chain is built from TRBV10-3 and TRBJ2-7; possibly TRBD2 for D (6 bases). From germline, CDR1 is ENHRY and CDR2 SYGVKD. This CDR3 has 13 amino acids. DNA of the CDR3: TGTGCCATGAGTGGCGGGGAGGCCTACGAGCAGTACTTC. Encoded protein: CAMSGGEAYEQYF.

The rearrangement uses TRBV6-5 and TRBJ1-1, with 7 bases identical to TRBD1. The germline V gene encodes CDR1 MNHEY and CDR2 SVGAGI. The CDR3 covers 14 residues. Trimming at V came to 8 bases and at J to 4 bases, leaving 10 bases not matched to a gene. CDR3 in amino acids: CASGTGRGSTEAFF. CDR3 nucleotide sequence: TGTGCCAGCGGGACGGGCAGGGGGAGCACTGAAGCTTTCTTT.

This clone was counted only a few times. J is TRBJ2-3 and V is TRBV6-1; 8 bases are a match to TRBD1. Losses at the gene ends were 7 bases for V and 6 bases for J; bases not matched to a gene: 9. Germline loops: CDR1 MNHNS, CDR2 SASEGT. This CDR3 contains 14 residues. The CDR3 nucleotides read TGTGCCAGCATGGCCTACAGGGGGTCCGATACGCAGTATTTT. Its protein product is CASMAYRGSDTQYF.

This clone has only a few counts. This rearrangement joins TRBV19 to TRBJ2-1; 14 positions match TRBD2. The CDR3 is 14 residues long. Germline CDR1 and CDR2: LNHDA and SQIVND (reference sequence). Unmatched junction bases numbered 2, after V lost 4 bases and J lost 9 bases. Here the CDR3 reads CASSTGLAGVEQFF. The CDR3 DNA reads as TGTGCCAGTAGTACGGGACTAGCGGGAGTTGAGCAGTTCTTC.

On this clone itself: The junction and the germline gene differ at one end; a read error may be behind it. CDR3 loop: CASSPGAGGRALPVF. The CDR3 nucleotides are TGTGCCAGCAGCCCAGGGGCTGGCGGGAGGGCTCTGCCGGTCTTC. The chain uses TRBV7-6 and TRBJ2-1; 9 nucleotides align to TRBD2. The CDR3 sequence is 15 residues long. Germline values: CDR1 SGHVS, CDR2 FNYEAQ.

In this sample, this clone turned up a few times. The rearrangement joins TRBV7-2 to TRBJ2-3, with 7 bases identical to TRBD1. V dropped 6 bases and J dropped 2; count of bases not matched to a gene: 11. Germline V gene sequence: CDR1 SGHTA, CDR2 FQGNSA. The CDR3 is 16 residues long. The CDR3 spells CASRSRGGQLTDTQYF. The CDR3 coding sequence is TGTGCCAGCAGATCTAGAGGGGGACAGCTCACAGATACGCAGTATTTT.

The genes are TRBV4-2 and TRBJ2-2; perhaps D is TRBD1 or TRBD2 (5 bases each). The CDR3 extends over 15 amino acids. The V end lost 0 bases, the J end lost 7 bases, and 12 bases lay between the germline ends. Germline loops: CDR1 LGHNA, CDR2 YNFKEQ. Written as DNA, the CDR3 is TGTGCCAGCAGCCAAGATGAGGGGCGGAGCGGGGAGCTGTTTTTT. Translated, it gives CASSQDEGRSGELFF.

This clone was observed a few times. The V and J genes are TRBV6-6 and TRBJ2-7, with 9 bases matching TRBD1. The germline gives CDR1 MNHNY, CDR2 SVGAGI (reference sequence). CDR3 length: 15 residues. Trimming at V came to 1 base and at J to 5 bases, leaving 6 bases not matched to a gene. CDR3 region: CASSYFTGGRDEQYF. CDR3 nucleotide sequence: TGTGCCAGCAGTTACTTTACAGGGGGCAGGGACGAGCAGTACTTC.

This clone was counted between two and nine times. This sample also contains other DNA sequences that code for the same CDR3. V is TRBV5-1 and J is TRBJ2-2; D not resolved. Trimming removed 4 bases from V and 1 base from J, with 8 bases in between. Germline-derived CDR1 and CDR2 are SGHRS and YFSETQ. This CDR3 comprises 14 residues. Here the CDR3 DNA reads TGCGCCAGCAGCGGGTCGGGGAACACCGGGGAGCTGTTTTTT. It is translated as CASSGSGNTGELFF.

About this clone itself: Other DNA sequences in the same sample also yield this CDR3. The CDR3 nucleotides are TGTGCCAGCAGTTCCGGGAATCAGCCCCAGCATTTT. This gives the protein CASSSGNQPQHF. The V gene is TRBV28, the J gene TRBJ1-5, with unresolved D. The V gene's germline CDR1 is MDHEN and CDR2 SYDVKM. V was trimmed by 4 bases and J by 4 bases, leaving 5 bases between them. The CDR3 totals 12 residues.

This clone was seen more than once but under ten times. The chain couples TRBV6-6 to TRBJ2-1; D possibly corresponds to TRBD2 (5 bases). In germline, CDR1 is MNHNY, CDR2 SVGAGI (reference sequence). V lost 5 bases to trimming and J lost 12 bases, with 17 bases between them. The CDR3 has 13 amino acids. CDR3 in DNA: TGTGCCAGCAGTCTAGGCTTAGGAGCGGTGCAGTTCTTC. Protein sequence: CASSLGLGAVQFF.

CDR3 sequence: CASSMTRRNTEAFF. DNA of the CDR3: TGTGCCAGTAGTATGACCAGACGGAACACTGAAGCTTTCTTT. This chain joins TRBV19 and TRBJ1-1; D not resolved. The V end was cut by 3 bases, the J end by 1 base, with 9 bases between. In germline, CDR1 is LNHDA, CDR2 SQIVND (reference sequence). The CDR3 sequence is 14 residues long.

The chain employs TRBV5-4 and TRBJ2-1; D ambiguous. Trimming pared 1 base from V and 5 bases from J, leaving 13 bases between. The CDR3 is 15 residues long. CDR1 is SGHNT, CDR2 YYREEE, per germline (reference sequence). The chain's CDR3 is CASSLRRSGNNEQFF. CDR3 sequence (DNA): TGTGCCAGCAGCTTGCGCCGGTCTGGGAACAATGAGCAGTTCTTC.

This clone was picked up a small number of times. The V and J genes are TRBV10-3 and TRBJ1-1; D is perhaps TRBD1 (6 bases). The CDR3 is 16 residues long. Germline V gene sequence: CDR1 ENHRY, CDR2 SYGVKD. Trimming removed 0 bases at V and 4 bases at J, with 15 bases between. The CDR3 region has the DNA TGTGCCATCAGTGAGTCGTCAGGGGCTGAGGGCACTGAAGCTTTCTTT. It specifies CAISESSGAEGTEAFF.

The chain joins TRBV29-1 to TRBJ2-1, with D tentatively TRBD2 (6 bases). The germline V gene encodes CDR1 SQVTM and CDR2 ANQGSEA. The CDR3 totals 15 residues. V was trimmed by 6 bases and J by 3 bases, leaving 18 bases between them. The CDR3 DNA reads as TGCAGCGTCCTTCCCTTTAGCGGAGGCTACAATGAGCAGTTCTTC. It codes for CSVLPFSGGYNEQFF.

As regards this clone: At the DNA level, this CDR3 is encoded by other sequences in the same sample as well. The genes are TRBV5-1 and TRBJ2-5; D is possibly TRBD1 (5 bases). From germline, CDR1 is SGHRS and CDR2 YFSETQ. The CDR3 loop spans 13 amino acids. The V end was cut by 2 bases, the J end by 2 bases, with 7 bases between. This CDR3 is CASSLGAQETQYF. In nucleotides, the CDR3 is TGCGCCAGCAGCTTAGGGGCTCAAGAGACCCAGTACTTC.

The rearrangement joins TRBV2 to TRBJ2-3; 7 bases match TRBD2. The CDR3 runs to 17 residues. CDR1 SNHLY and CDR2 FYNNEI come from the germline V gene. V trimming: 5 bases; J trimming: 0 bases; junction bases outside the gene matches: 11. CDR3 protein: CASSKGSGLKSTDTQYF. As DNA, the CDR3 is TGTGCCAGCAGTAAAGGGTCGGGACTAAAGAGCACAGATACGCAGTATTTT.

The rearrangement joins TRBV5-1 to TRBJ1-5; D might be TRBD1 (6 bases). The ends were cut back, 1 base at V and 1 base at J, with 18 bases in the middle. From germline, CDR1 is SGHRS and CDR2 YFSETQ. The CDR3 is made up of 18 amino acids. The CDR3 bases are TGCGCCAGCAGCTTGCGGGTGGGGCAGGGGTTAAGCAATCAGCCCCAGCATTTT. Translation: CASSLRVGQGLSNQPQHF.

This clone appeared a few times. V gene TRBV15 combines with J gene TRBJ2-7; 11 nucleotides line up with TRBD2. The CDR3 spans 15 residues. The V gene's germline CDR1 is LNHNV and CDR2 YYDKDF (reference sequence). The trim removed 5 bases at V and 2 bases at J, leaving 5 bases unmatched. The chain's CDR3 is CATSHRLAGPYEQYF. The CDR3 DNA follows: TGTGCCACCAGCCACAGACTAGCGGGACCCTACGAGCAGTACTTC.

The chain is built from TRBV6-5 and TRBJ2-1; no clear D. V lost 2 bases, J lost 11 bases, and 13 bases lay in between. CDR3 length: 13 amino acids. Germline assignment: CDR1 MNHEY and CDR2 SVGAGI. The CDR3 DNA reads as TGTGCCAGCAGTTACGAGGAGCGTAAGCAGCAGTTCTTC. Encoded protein: CASSYEERKQQFF.

This clone was found a few times. The rearrangement uses TRBV29-1 and TRBJ2-3, with D possibly matching TRBD1 (5 bases). The CDR3 totals 12 residues. Germline-derived CDR1 and CDR2 are SQVTM and ANQGSEA. Trimming shortened V by 4 bases and J by 4 bases, and 9 bases separated the two germline ends. The CDR3 loop is CSVVGDSDTQYF. The CDR3 coding sequence is TGCAGCGTTGTAGGGGATTCAGATACGCAGTATTTT.

Remarks on this clone: This specimen includes other DNA sequences encoding the same CDR3. The chain carries TRBV6-5 and TRBJ1-2; D gene unclear. With 5 bases removed from V and 5 bases from J, the gap between germline ends came to 6 bases. In germline, CDR1 is MNHEY, CDR2 SVGAGI. The CDR3 has 11 residues. CDR3 region: CASSNRYGYTF. The CDR3 DNA sequence: TGTGCCAGCAGTAATCGGTATGGCTACACCTTC.

This clone came up a few times. The chain recombines TRBV10-3 with TRBJ2-7; D is ambiguous. The CDR3 is made up of 15 amino acids. Between the trimmed V and J ends, which lost 2 bases and 6 bases, there was a span of 17 bases. Germline-derived CDR1 and CDR2 are ENHRY and SYGVKD. The CDR3 sequence: CAISERDGPWAEQYF. The CDR3 DNA is TGTGCCATCAGTGAGCGAGACGGACCTTGGGCCGAGCAGTACTTC.